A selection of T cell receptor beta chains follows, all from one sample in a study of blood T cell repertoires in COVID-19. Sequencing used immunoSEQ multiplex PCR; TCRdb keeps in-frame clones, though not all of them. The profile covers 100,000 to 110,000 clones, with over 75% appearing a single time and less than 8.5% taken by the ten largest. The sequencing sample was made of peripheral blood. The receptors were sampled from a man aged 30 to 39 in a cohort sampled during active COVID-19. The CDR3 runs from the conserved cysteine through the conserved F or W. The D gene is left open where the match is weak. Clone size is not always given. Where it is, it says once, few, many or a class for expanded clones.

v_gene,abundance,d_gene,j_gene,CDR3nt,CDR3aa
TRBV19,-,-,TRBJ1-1,TGTGCCAGTAGAGAACAGGGCTACCCAAACACTGAAGCTTTCTTT,CASREQGYPNTEAFF
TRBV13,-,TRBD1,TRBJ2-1,TGTGCCAGCAGCCGGACAGGGAGAGGCAATGAGCAGTTCTTC,CASSRTGRGNEQFF
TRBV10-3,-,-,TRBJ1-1,TGTGCCACTACGCCCCGGGAGGGAGCTGAAGCTTTCTTT,CATTPREGAEAFF
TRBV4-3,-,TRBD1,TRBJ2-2,TGCGCCAGCAGCCCAGACAGATGGACAGGGACGAACACCGGGGAGCTGTTTTTT,CASSPDRWTGTNTGELFF
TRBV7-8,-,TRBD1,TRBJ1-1,TGTGCCAGCAGCCGGGACAGGGGGGGGACGGCTTTCTTT,CASSRDRGGTAFF
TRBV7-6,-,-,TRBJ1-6,TGTGCCAGCAGCTTACGTGCGGGGGCGAAAAATTCACCCCTCCACTTT,CASSLRAGAKNSPLHF
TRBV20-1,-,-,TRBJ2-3,TGCAGTGCTAGTGAAACTAGCACAGATACGCAGTATTTT,CSASETSTDTQYF
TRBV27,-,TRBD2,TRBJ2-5,TGTGCCAGCAGTCCATCAACGGGGGGGGAGACCCAGTACTTC,CASSPSTGGETQYF
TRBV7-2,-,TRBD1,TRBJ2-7,TGTGCCAGCAGTTTGACAGGGGGTTACGAGCAGTACTTC,CASSLTGGYEQYF
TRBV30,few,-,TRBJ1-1,TGTGCCTGGGCAGGGGTCGAGACTGAAGCTTTCTTT,CAWAGVETEAFF
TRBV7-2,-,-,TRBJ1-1,TGTGCCAGCAGCTTAGTAACAAACACTGAAGCTTTCTTT,CASSLVTNTEAFF
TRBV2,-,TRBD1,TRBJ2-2,TGTGCCAGCAGACTCAGGACAGGGGGCTTTGAGGAGCTGTTTTTT,CASRLRTGGFEELFF
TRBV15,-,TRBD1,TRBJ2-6,TGTGCCACCGCAGCGAGACAGGGGGCTCCCAGCCCCTCTGGGGCCAACGTCCTGACTTTC,CATAARQGAPSPSGANVLTF
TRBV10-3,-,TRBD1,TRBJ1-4,TGTGCCATCAGTGAGACAACCCTACAGGGGCCAATCGATGAAAAACTGTTTTTT,CAISETTLQGPIDEKLFF
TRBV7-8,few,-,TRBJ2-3,TGTGCCAGCAGCTCTACCGGCCAGGCCACAGATACGCAGTATTTT,CASSSTGQATDTQYF
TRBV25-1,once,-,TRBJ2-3,TGTGCCAGCAGTACTAGGGCCGGGGTAGATACGCAGTATTTT,CASSTRAGVDTQYF
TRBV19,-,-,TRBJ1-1,TGTGCCAGTAGTATGGGGCTTAACACTGAAGCTTTCTTT,CASSMGLNTEAFF
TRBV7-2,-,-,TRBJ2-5,TGTGCCAGCAGCTTAGTAGGGATAAGCGGGCGGACCCAGTACTTC,CASSLVGISGRTQYF
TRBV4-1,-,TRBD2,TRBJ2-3,TGCGCCAGCAGCCTCTTACTAGCGGGGCTTGGCACAGATACGCAGTATTTT,CASSLLLAGLGTDTQYF
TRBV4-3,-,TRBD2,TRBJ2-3,TGCGCCAGCAGCCCCAAAATGACTAGCGGGGAGACAGATACGCAGTATTTT,CASSPKMTSGETDTQYF
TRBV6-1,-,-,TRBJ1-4,TGTGCCAGCAGGGCCCGACAGTCTTCTATTGAAAAACTGTTTTTT,CASRARQSSIEKLFF
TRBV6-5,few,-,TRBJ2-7,TGTGCCAGCAGTTTACCTCGGGATAGCTCCTACGAGCAGTACTTC,CASSLPRDSSYEQYF
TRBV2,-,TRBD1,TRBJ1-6,TGTGCCAGCGGGGACAGGGCTTCACCCCTCCACTTT,CASGDRASPLHF
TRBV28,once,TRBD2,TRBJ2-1,TGTGCCAGCAGCACCCGGACTAGCGGGGGGGTGATAGAAAATGAGCAGTTCTTC,CASSTRTSGGVIENEQFF
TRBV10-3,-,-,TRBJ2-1,TGTGCCATCAGTTGGCAGGGGTCTGAGCAGTTCTTC,CAISWQGSEQFF
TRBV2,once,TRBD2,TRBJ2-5,TGTGCCAGCCGGACTAGCGGGGGTGAGACCCAGTACTTC,CASRTSGGETQYF
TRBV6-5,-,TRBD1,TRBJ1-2,TGTGCCAGCAGTACGGGACAGGTGGAGAATGGCTACACCTTC,CASSTGQVENGYTF
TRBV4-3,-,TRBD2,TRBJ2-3,TGCGCCAGCAACCGGGGGGGCCCCGATACGCAGTATTTT,CASNRGGPDTQYF
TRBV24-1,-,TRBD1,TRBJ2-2,TGTGCCACACAGGGGTACACCGGGGAGCTGTTTTTT,CATQGYTGELFF
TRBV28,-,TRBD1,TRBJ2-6,TGTGCCAGCAGTTTTGACAGGGGCGGCCTCTCTGGGGCCAACGTCCTGACTTTC,CASSFDRGGLSGANVLTF
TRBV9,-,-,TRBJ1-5,TGTGCCAGCAGCGTAGACACGGGTTCCCAGCCCCAGCATTTT,CASSVDTGSQPQHF
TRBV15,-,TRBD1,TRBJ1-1,TGTGCCACCAGTATGCAGGGGGACACTGAAGCTTTCTTT,CATSMQGDTEAFF
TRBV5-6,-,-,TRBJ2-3,TGTGCCAGCAGCTTGTCGTGGTCCTACGCAGGGCGCGACACAGATACGCAGTATTTT,CASSLSWSYAGRDTDTQYF
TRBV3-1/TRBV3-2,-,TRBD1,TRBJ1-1,TGTGCCAGCAGCCAAGATACGGGACAGGGAATATACACGGCTAACACTGAAGCTTTCTTT,CASSQDTGQGIYTANTEAFF
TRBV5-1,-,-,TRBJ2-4,TGCGCCAGCAGCTTGGGGGGGCGAAACATTCAGTACTTC,CASSLGGRNIQYF
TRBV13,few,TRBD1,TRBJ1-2,TGTGCCAGCAGCTTAGGCTATCGGACAGGGGGCTATGGCTACACCTTC,CASSLGYRTGGYGYTF
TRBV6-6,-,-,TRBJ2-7,TGTGCCAGCAAGAGGGGGGGGTCCTACGAGCAGTACTTC,CASKRGGSYEQYF
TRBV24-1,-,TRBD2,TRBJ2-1,TGTGCCACCAGTGATTTTATGGCTAGCGGTATCAATGAGCAGTTCTTC,CATSDFMASGINEQFF
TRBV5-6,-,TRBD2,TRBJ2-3,TGTGCCAGCAGCCTGACTAGCGGGTGGCCAGATACGCAGTATTTT,CASSLTSGWPDTQYF
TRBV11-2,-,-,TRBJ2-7,TGTGCCAGCAGCTTAGCCCTCGGAGGGGGGGAAGGCGCCCCCTACGAGCAGTACTTC,CASSLALGGGEGAPYEQYF
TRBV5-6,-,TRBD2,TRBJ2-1,TGTGCCAGCAGCTTCCTAGCGGGGGTCTACAATGAGCAGTTCTTC,CASSFLAGVYNEQFF
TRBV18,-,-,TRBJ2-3,TGTGCCAGCTCACCCACCGCCCGGGGTACTAGCACAGATACGCAGTATTTT,CASSPTARGTSTDTQYF